The T cell receptor beta chain under discussion was sequenced for a study of long-term antiretroviral therapy in people with HIV. Findings and limits, study-wide: Researchers lacked any data on ART adherence, viral resistance or therapy changes.

Concerning this clone: The target antigen is unknown.

V was clipped by 9 bases and J by 6 bases, with 19 bases between them. This CDR3 has 14 amino acids. The germline gives CDR1 MNHEY, CDR2 SVGAGI. Researchers ran immunoSEQ v3.0 at survey level. Using immunoSEQ multiplex PCR, the repertoire was profiled, and TCRdb retains in-frame clones only, with some absent. This sample yields approximately 12,000 clones, of which 83% are seen a single time; about a sixth belongs to the top ten. Sequences were derived from unsorted PBMCs, sampled 3.4 years after starting antiretroviral therapy. The chain combines TRBV6-5 with TRBJ2-3; TRBD1 might be the D (6 bases). The source of this sequence is a middle-aged man with HIV. The CDR3 loop is CASTQGSGRDTQYF. The CDR3 nucleotides are TGTGCCAGTACACAGGGTAGTGGAAGGGATACGCAGTATTTT.